Shown below are 28 T cell receptor beta chains from a single sample sequenced in a study of CXCR3-negative and CXCR3-positive naive CD8 T cells (dated by TCRdb to the late 2010s). The listed sequencing device is NextSeq 550. The Human TCR Profiling Kit (MiLaboratory) was used to prepare UMI-labeled 5' RACE TRB cDNA libraries. TCRdb reprocessed the reads, reporting each CDR3 protein sequence once and no DNA. The table of this sample itemizes some 85,000 distinct CDR3 sequences. Jointly, the top ten make up less than 0.6% of the sample. Paper-wide results and their limitations: Compared with CXCR3-negative naive cells, CXCR3-positive naive cells had TRB CDR3s with higher hydrophobicity (lower Kidera factor 4), lower energy, and higher strength and volume indices.

These receptors are not linked to any known antigen. The specimen was naive CXCR3+ CD8+ T cells from blood. The cell subset or site label for this specimen denotes: CD45RO-CCR7+CD27+CD95- naive CD8+ T cells expressing CXCR3 (TNR3+). Every receptor here comes from a human donor in good health. Some clones in this sample may be carry-over from other donors' samples.

The chain has TRBV12-3 or TRBV12-4 and TRBJ1-5; the D call from TCRdb, TRBD1, cannot be confirmed without DNA. The CDR3 spans 14 residues. CDR3 region: CASSYDGGHQPQHF.

This chain's CDR3 is CASSVRGASHEQYF. The gene calls are TRBV6-5 and TRBJ2-7; absent DNA, TCRdb's TRBD2 call cannot be checked. CDR1 is MNHEY and CDR2 is SVGAGI in the germline V gene. The CDR3 is made up of 14 amino acids.

This chain joins TRBV10-3 and TRBJ2-7; without DNA, the TCRdb call of TRBD2 cannot be checked. Germline values: CDR1 ENHRY, CDR2 SYGVKD. The CDR3 is made up of 14 amino acids. This CDR3 reads CAISESRETDEQYF.

The chain uses TRBV6-2 or TRBV6-3 and TRBJ2-1. The CDR3 has 13 residues. The germline V gene has CDR1 MNHEY and CDR2 SVGEGT. CDR3 loop: CASSMTRYNEQFF.

The chain recombines TRBV20-1 with TRBJ2-7. CDR3 length equals 12 residues. The germline V gene encodes CDR1 DFQATT and CDR2 SNEGSKA (reference sequence). CDR3 protein: CSARAHIDEQYF.

The chain joins TRBV7-6 to TRBJ2-1. Germline-derived CDR1 and CDR2 are SGHVS and FNYEAQ. This CDR3 has 15 amino acids. CDR3 residues: CASSLAPLTDNEQFF.

V usage is TRBV10-3 and J usage is TRBJ2-7. The germline CDR1 and CDR2 sequences are ENHRY and SYGVKD. This CDR3 spans 13 amino acids. CDR3 amino acids: CAISEWAGLEQYF.

The chain recombines TRBV7-9 with TRBJ2-2; TCRdb indicates TRBD1, and absent DNA this call remains unverified. The germline gives CDR1 SEHNR, CDR2 FQNEAQ (reference sequence). There are 17 residues in the CDR3. CDR3: CASSGQQGARDSGELFF.

The V and J genes are TRBV23-1 and TRBJ1-5. TRBV23-1 is filed as an ORF, its function uncertain. This CDR3 is 15 amino acids long. This CDR3 is CASSHRGYSNQPQHF.

The V call is TRBV4-2, the J call TRBJ1-1; the TCRdb D gene call, TRBD1, has no DNA to confirm it. Germline CDR1 reads LGHNA; CDR2 reads YNFKEQ. The CDR3 has 19 amino acids. The CDR3 here is CASIMGVPITSSLHTEAFF.

The rearrangement joins TRBV10-2 to TRBJ2-1; TCRdb's D call of TRBD1 is untestable without DNA. Germline V gene lookup returns CDR1 WSHSY and CDR2 SAAADI. The CDR3 length is 15 residues. The CDR3: CASSEPGTVYNEQFF.

The J gene is TRBJ1-1, the V gene TRBV27; TCRdb gives TRBD1 as the D gene, but with no DNA this cannot be confirmed. From germline, CDR1 is MNHEY and CDR2 SMNVEV (reference sequence). The CDR3 is 14 residues long. The CDR3 reads CASSLAGRNTEAFF.

CDR3 sequence: CASSQPLGGQGRTDTQYF. The chain carries TRBV7-9 and TRBJ2-3; TCRdb's assignment of TRBD1 cannot be checked, as there is no DNA. This CDR3 spans 18 amino acids. Per germline, CDR1 SEHNR and CDR2 FQNEAQ (reference sequence).

The gene calls are TRBV7-6 and TRBJ2-2; TCRdb indicates TRBD2, and absent DNA this call remains unverified. There are 17 residues in the CDR3. CDR1 SGHVS and CDR2 FNYEAQ come from the germline V gene. CDR3: CASSLEGPQASAGELFF.

J is TRBJ2-7 and V is TRBV5-1; lacking DNA, the TRBD1 call made by TCRdb goes unchecked. CDR3 length equals 15 residues. In germline, CDR1 is SGHRS, CDR2 YFSETQ. The CDR3 reads CASSLASGGTYEQYF.

CDR3 amino acids: CASSYAVGNSGANVLTF. The rearrangement uses TRBV6-2 or TRBV6-3 and TRBJ2-6. The CDR3 spans 17 residues. In germline, CDR1 is MNHEY, CDR2 SVGEGT.

J is TRBJ1-1 and V is TRBV29-1; TCRdb returns TRBD1, unconfirmable since there is no DNA. The CDR3 spans 17 residues. Per the germline V gene, CDR1 is SQVTM and CDR2 is ANQGSEA. This chain's CDR3 is CSVVSRDRGRDYTEAFF.

The chain carries TRBV13 and TRBJ2-3; the D call of TRBD2 rests on TCRdb alone, since no DNA is present to check it. Germline assignment: CDR1 PRHDT and CDR2 FYEKMQ (reference sequence). This CDR3 spans 14 amino acids. CDR3 protein: CASGRTIYGDTQYF.

J is TRBJ1-1 and V is TRBV3-1; TCRdb's D call, TRBD1, is unchecked because there is no DNA. CDR1 is LGHDT and CDR2 is YNNKEL in the germline V gene (reference sequence). CDR3 length: 15 amino acids. The CDR3 spells CASRNPDTLGTEAFF.

J is TRBJ2-7 and V is TRBV10-2. This CDR3 has 14 residues. Germline CDR1 is WSHSY and CDR2 is SAAADI. CDR3 amino acids: CASSEDRRSYEQYF.

The chain has TRBV4-1 and TRBJ2-1; the TRBD2 assignment by TCRdb is unverifiable without DNA. In germline, CDR1 is MGHRA, CDR2 YSYEKL. The CDR3 length is 15 residues. The CDR3 sequence: CASSHSSGAYNEQFF.

The chain has TRBV7-7 and TRBJ2-7; the TRBD2 assignment by TCRdb is unverifiable without DNA. Germline loops: CDR1 SSHAT, CDR2 FNYEAQ (reference sequence). CDR3 length: 13 residues. The CDR3 loop reads CASSEGLTYEQYF.

The J gene is TRBJ2-1, the V gene TRBV13; TCRdb's D gene call, TRBD1, goes unchecked for lack of DNA. CDR1 is PRHDT, CDR2 FYEKMQ, per germline (reference sequence). The CDR3 sequence is 15 residues long. The CDR3 here is CASSVWTGRRGEQFF.

The CDR3: CASSSPDGYNEKLFF. The chain employs TRBV5-5 and TRBJ1-4; TCRdb names TRBD1, which stays unverified in the absence of DNA. The CDR3 is 15 residues long. The germline gives CDR1 SGHKS, CDR2 YYEKEE (reference sequence).

V is TRBV7-9 and J is TRBJ2-7; TCRdb proposes TRBD1, but this gene call is untestable without DNA. The length of the CDR3 is 14 residues. Per germline, CDR1 SEHNR and CDR2 FQNEAQ (reference sequence). CDR3 loop: CATTFGQSSYEQYF. The entire variable domain, with the rest obtained from reference TRBV7-9 and TRBJ2-7, is as follows: DTGVSQNPRHKITKRGQNVTFRCDPISEHNRLYWYRQTLGQGPEFLTYFQNEAQLEKSRLLSDRFSAERPKGSFSTLEIQRTEQGDSAMYLCATTFGQSSYEQYFGPGTRLTVT.

The chain uses TRBV28 and TRBJ1-5; TCRdb picks TRBD1, but there is no DNA to check that call. Per the germline V gene, CDR1 is MDHEN and CDR2 is SYDVKM. This CDR3 spans 15 amino acids. This CDR3 is CASSLGQGLDQPQHF.

This chain joins TRBV28 and TRBJ2-3. CDR1 and CDR2 (germline): MDHEN, SYDVKM. CDR3 length: 14 residues. CDR3 amino acids: CASSFTSSTDTQYF.

This chain joins TRBV7-6 and TRBJ2-3. The germline CDR1 and CDR2 sequences are SGHVS and FNYEAQ. CDR3 length: 16 amino acids. The CDR3 here is CASSLVSRSGTDTQYF.